Included here is one TCR beta chain sequence, with context. The data derive from a study of T cells in tuberculosis. Only in-frame clones appear in the TCRdb table, and some are missing; sequencing was by immunoSEQ multiplex PCR. The table shows tens of thousands of clones, with around 90% occurring only once. This CDR3 comprises 13 residues. Germline assignment: CDR1 ENHRY and CDR2 SYGVKD. Trimming left V 4 bases short and J 2 bases short, with 8 bases between. Sequenced sample: PBMCs. The clonotype was recovered from a donor aged 10-29 years with latent tuberculosis or without tuberculosis infection. Some clones in this sample may be carry-over from other donors' samples. The rearrangement links TRBV10-3 to TRBJ1-2; no clear D gene. DNA for the CDR3: TGTGCCATCAGTGGGGTGACAAACTATGGCTACACCTTC. It is translated as CAISGVTNYGYTF.